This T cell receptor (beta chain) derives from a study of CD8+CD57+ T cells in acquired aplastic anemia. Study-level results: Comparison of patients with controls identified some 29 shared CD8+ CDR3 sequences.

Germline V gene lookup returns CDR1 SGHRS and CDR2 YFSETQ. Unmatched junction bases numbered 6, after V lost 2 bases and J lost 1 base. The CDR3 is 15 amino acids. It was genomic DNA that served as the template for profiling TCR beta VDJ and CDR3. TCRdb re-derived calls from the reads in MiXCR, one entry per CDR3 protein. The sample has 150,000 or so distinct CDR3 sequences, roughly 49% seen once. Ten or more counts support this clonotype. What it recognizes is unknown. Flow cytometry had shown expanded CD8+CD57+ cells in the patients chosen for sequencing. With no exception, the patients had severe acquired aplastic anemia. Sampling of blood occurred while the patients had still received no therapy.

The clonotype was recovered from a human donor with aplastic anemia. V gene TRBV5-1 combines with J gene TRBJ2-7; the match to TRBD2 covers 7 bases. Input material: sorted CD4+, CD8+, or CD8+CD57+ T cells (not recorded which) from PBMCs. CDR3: CASSFGLGGSYEQYF. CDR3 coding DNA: TGCGCCAGCAGCTTCGGGCTGGGGGGGTCCTACGAGCAGTACTTC.